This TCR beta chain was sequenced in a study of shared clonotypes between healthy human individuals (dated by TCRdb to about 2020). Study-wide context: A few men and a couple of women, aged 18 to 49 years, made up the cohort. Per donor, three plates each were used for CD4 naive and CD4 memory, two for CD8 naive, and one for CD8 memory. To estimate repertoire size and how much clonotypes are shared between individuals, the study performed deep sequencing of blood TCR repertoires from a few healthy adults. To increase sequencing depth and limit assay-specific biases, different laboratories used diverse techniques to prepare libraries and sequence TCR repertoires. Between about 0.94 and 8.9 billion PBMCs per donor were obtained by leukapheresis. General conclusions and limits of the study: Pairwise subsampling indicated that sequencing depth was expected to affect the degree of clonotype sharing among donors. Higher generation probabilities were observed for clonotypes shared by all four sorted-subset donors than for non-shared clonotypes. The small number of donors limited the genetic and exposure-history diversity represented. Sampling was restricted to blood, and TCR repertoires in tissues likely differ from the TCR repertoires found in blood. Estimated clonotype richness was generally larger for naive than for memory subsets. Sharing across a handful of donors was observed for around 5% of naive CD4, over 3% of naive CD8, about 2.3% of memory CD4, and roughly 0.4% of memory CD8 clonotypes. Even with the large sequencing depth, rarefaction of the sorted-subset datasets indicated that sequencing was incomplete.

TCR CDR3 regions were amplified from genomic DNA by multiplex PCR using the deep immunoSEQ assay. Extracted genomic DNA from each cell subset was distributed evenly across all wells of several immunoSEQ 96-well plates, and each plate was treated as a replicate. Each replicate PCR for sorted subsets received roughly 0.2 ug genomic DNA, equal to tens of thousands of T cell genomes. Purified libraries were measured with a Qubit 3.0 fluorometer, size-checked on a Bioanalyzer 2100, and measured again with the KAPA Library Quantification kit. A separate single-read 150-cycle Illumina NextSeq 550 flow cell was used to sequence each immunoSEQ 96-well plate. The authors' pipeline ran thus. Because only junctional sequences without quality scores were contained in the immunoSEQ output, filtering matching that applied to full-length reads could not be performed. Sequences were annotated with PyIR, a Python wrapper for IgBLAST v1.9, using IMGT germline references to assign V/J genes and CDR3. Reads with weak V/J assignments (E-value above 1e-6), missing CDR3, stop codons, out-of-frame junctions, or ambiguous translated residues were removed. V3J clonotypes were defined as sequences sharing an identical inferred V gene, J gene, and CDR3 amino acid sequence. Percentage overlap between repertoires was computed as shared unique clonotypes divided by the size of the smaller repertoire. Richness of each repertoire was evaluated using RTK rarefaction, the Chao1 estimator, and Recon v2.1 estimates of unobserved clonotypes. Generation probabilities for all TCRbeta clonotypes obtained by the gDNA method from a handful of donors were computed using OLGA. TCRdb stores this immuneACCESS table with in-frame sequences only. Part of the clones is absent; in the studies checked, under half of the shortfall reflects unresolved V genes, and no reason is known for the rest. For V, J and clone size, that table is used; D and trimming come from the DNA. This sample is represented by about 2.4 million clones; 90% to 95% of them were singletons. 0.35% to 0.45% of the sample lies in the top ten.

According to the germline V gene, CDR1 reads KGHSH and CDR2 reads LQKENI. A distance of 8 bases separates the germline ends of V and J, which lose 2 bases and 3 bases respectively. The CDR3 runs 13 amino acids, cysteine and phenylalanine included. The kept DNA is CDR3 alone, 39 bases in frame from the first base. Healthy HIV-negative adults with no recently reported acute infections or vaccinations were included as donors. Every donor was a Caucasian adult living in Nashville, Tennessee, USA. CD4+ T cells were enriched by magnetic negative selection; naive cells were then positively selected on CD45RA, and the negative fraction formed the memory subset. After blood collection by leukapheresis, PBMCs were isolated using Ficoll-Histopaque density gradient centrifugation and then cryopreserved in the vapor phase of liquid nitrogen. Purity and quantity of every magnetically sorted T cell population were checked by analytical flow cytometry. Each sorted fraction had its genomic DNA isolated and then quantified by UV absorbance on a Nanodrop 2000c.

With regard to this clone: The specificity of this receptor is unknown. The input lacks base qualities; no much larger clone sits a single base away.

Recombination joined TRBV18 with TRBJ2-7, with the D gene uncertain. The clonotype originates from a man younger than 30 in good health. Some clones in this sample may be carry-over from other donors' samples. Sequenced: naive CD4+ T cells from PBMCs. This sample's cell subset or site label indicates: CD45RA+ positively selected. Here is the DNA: TGTGCCAGCTCACCAGATCAGATCTACGAGCAGTACTTC. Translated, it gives CASSPDQIYEQYF.